The present entry profiles one T cell receptor (beta chain) with its context. This sample is drawn from a study of beta chain features in type 1 diabetes. Every isolated RNA sample was fully reverse transcribed, so sequencing captured expressed TCRB transcripts. The protocol was immunoSEQ multiplex PCR, while the TCRdb copy is restricted to in-frame clones and leaves out a portion. The sample yields under 950,000 clones, 17% seen once. The sample comprised naive CD4+ T cells from blood. This clonotype was obtained from a woman aged 18-29 years in good health.

CDR3 in amino acids: CASSLAVDEQFF. In DNA, the CDR3 is TGTGCCAGCAGTCTAGCGGTGGATGAGCAGTTCTTC. The chain carries TRBV6-6 and TRBJ2-1; 7 bases are a match to TRBD2. The germline gives CDR1 MNHNY, CDR2 SVGAGI (reference sequence). The CDR3 extends over 12 amino acids. J was trimmed by 8 bases and V by 5 bases; bases with no gene match: 3.